This T cell receptor beta chain was captured in a study of CD8+CD57+ T cells in acquired aplastic anemia. The germline gives CDR1 SGHDT, CDR2 YYEEEE. The CDR3 consists of 15 residues. The J segment lost 4 bases and the V segment lost 2 bases, leaving 4 bases of the junction unmatched. Patients chosen for sequencing had CD8+CD57+ cells that had expanded, as shown by flow cytometry. Genomic DNA provided the template from which TCR beta VDJ and CDR3 profiles were obtained. MiXCR, applied by TCRdb to the reads, yields one record per CDR3 protein. The data hold roughly 280,000 distinct CDR3 sequences, with under 60% observed a single time.

This TCR was sampled from a human donor with aplastic anemia. The chain couples TRBV5-6 to TRBJ2-3, with 10 bases lining up with TRBD1. The sequenced sample was sorted CD4+, CD8+, or CD8+CD57+ T cells (not recorded which) from PBMCs. The CDR3: CASSFGTGAADTQYF. The CDR3 region has the DNA TGTGCCAGCAGCTTTGGGACAGGGGCGGCAGATACGCAGTATTTT.